These 9 T cell receptor beta chains came from one sample sequenced in a study of post-analysis software for immune sequencing data. Study observations and caveats: There were several TRBV segments more frequent in patients than controls, and TRBV5-6, TRBV5-1 and TRBV20-1 were among them.

Unique molecular identifiers were present in the TCR beta cDNA libraries. TCRdb re-analysed the PCR reads in MiXCR, keeping a single row per CDR3 protein. Of about 540,000 distinct CDR3 sequences listed, under 40% are singletons. What these receptors recognize is not known. The sample consisted of blood. The receptors originated from a girl aged 2-17 years with multiple sclerosis.

This clonotype came up a few times. The chain couples TRBV4-1 to TRBJ2-5, with 7 bases that match TRBD1. The CDR3 is 17 amino acids. CDR1 and CDR2 from the germline V gene are MGHRA and YSYEKL. The V segment lost 0 bases and the J segment 1 base; nucleotides outside the gene matches: 8. DNA for the CDR3: TGCGCCAGCAGCCAAGATCGTATCACAGGGGCCCAAGAGACCCAGTACTTC. This translates into CASSQDRITGAQETQYF.

The chain recombines TRBV5-5 with TRBJ1-2; D remains ambiguous. Per germline, CDR1 SGHKS and CDR2 YYEKEE (reference sequence). The CDR3 runs 14 residues. Trimming took 4 bases from V and 10 from J, leaving 20 bases between them. CDR3 nucleotides: TGTGCCAGCAGCCCCCGGACCTCTTACCCTGACTACACCTTC. It translates to CASSPRTSYPDYTF.

A remark on this clonotype: A much larger clone is a single base away; this may be a read error. The genes are TRBV20-1 and TRBJ2-3, with unresolved D. Trimming shortened V by 5 bases and J by 0 bases, and 12 bases separated the two germline ends. Germline values: CDR1 DFQATT, CDR2 SNEGSKA (reference sequence). The CDR3 contains 14 residues. The CDR3 protein is CSAVGPTSTDTQYF. DNA for the CDR3: TGCAGTGCTGTCGGGCCCACGAGCACAGATACGCAGTATTTT.

This clonotype was observed a few times. The CDR3 loop reads CASSLTGGEGYTF. Here the CDR3 DNA reads TGTGCCAGCAGCTTGACAGGGGGCGAGGGCTACACCTTC. The chain links TRBV5-5 to TRBJ1-2; the match to TRBD1 covers 9 bases. Germline V lookup: CDR1 SGHKS, CDR2 YYEKEE (reference sequence). The CDR3 spans 13 residues. V lost 1 base to trimming and J lost 8 bases; unmatched junction nucleotides: 3.

The rearrangement uses TRBV25-1 and TRBJ2-1; D may correspond to TRBD1 or TRBD2 (5 bases each). The V gene lost 3 bases and the J gene lost 6 bases, with 18 bases spanning the gap. In germline, CDR1 is MGHDK, CDR2 SYGVNS. The CDR3 has 16 amino acids. Here the CDR3 DNA reads TGTGCCAGCAGTGATTTAGGGGCCGGGGAGTTCAATGAGCAGTTCTTC. It translates to CASSDLGAGEFNEQFF.

The chain employs TRBV11-2 and TRBJ1-5, with 7 bases that match TRBD1. This CDR3 spans 16 amino acids. Losses at the gene ends were 1 base for V and 1 base for J; bases not matched to a gene: 4. Germline V CDR1 and CDR2: SGHAT, FQNNGV. The CDR3 is CASSLGTGPSNQPQHF. The CDR3 region has the DNA TGTGCCAGCAGCTTAGGGACAGGTCCAAGCAATCAGCCCCAGCATTTT.

This clonotype occurred a few times. One base away lies a much larger clone, so this may be a sequencing read error. V gene TRBV7-9 combines with J gene TRBJ2-3; 10 bases agree with TRBD2. Germline values: CDR1 SEHNR, CDR2 FQNEAQ (reference sequence). The CDR3 sequence is 15 residues long. The CDR3 DNA follows: TGTGCCAGCAGCCTAGCGGGGGACAGCACAGATACGCAGTATTTT. As protein: CASSLAGDSTDTQYF.

The V call is TRBV7-9, the J call TRBJ2-1; D unclear. The V gene lost 7 bases and the J gene lost 4 bases, with 14 bases spanning the gap. Germline V gene sequence: CDR1 SEHNR, CDR2 FQNEAQ (reference sequence). The CDR3 spans 14 residues. The CDR3 bases are TGTGCCAGCACCCTTGGCGGCTTTTACAATGAGCAGTTCTTC. Its translation: CASTLGGFYNEQFF.

The rearrangement joins TRBV18 to TRBJ2-1; 10 nucleotides line up with TRBD1. V lost 6 bases, J lost 8 bases, and 13 bases stayed unmatched. Germline V gene data show CDR1 as KGHSH and CDR2 as LQKENI. The CDR3 sequence is 16 residues long. The CDR3 sequence is CASSPSRATGGYEQFF. CDR3 coding DNA: TGTGCCAGCTCGCCGAGCCGGGCGACAGGGGGCTATGAGCAGTTCTTC.